A single sample is the source of the 17 T cell receptor beta chains below, sequenced in a study of prognosis after radiotherapy for stage I lung cancer. Template was genomic DNA; TCR beta CDR3 amplified in two multiplex PCR rounds. First-round PCR employed TRBV- and TRBJ-specific primers for each gene. MiXCR, run by TCRdb on the multiplex PCR reads, gives a single entry per CDR3 protein. The sample holds around 12,000 distinct CDR3 sequences; 43% are singletons and the top ten take roughly two fifths. The starting material was PBMCs, obtained before or after stereotactic body radiation therapy (not recorded which). These receptors originate from a donor over 45 with non-small cell lung cancer.

This clonotype was recorded only once. V is TRBV28 and J is TRBJ2-3; D remains unclear. Per the germline V gene, CDR1 is MDHEN and CDR2 is SYDVKM. CDR3 size: 11 residues. Trimming stripped 6 bases from V and 8 bases from J, with 9 bases between. This chain's CDR3 is CASRETGTQYF. The CDR3 region has the DNA TGTGCCAGCAGAGAGACGGGTACGCAGTATTTT.

This rearrangement joins TRBV11-2 to TRBJ1-2; TRBD1 might be the D (6 bases). The germline V gene has CDR1 SGHAT and CDR2 FQNNGV. The CDR3 extends over 14 amino acids. V shed 3 bases and J shed 8 bases, with 16 bases lying between them. The CDR3 nucleotides read TGTGCCAGCAGCTTTAATTCGGGGGCGCAGGGCTACACCTTC. Protein: CASSFNSGAQGYTF.

This clonotype was counted at least ten times. The chain joins TRBV20-1 to TRBJ1-2, with 9 bases identical to TRBD1. Per germline, CDR1 DFQATT and CDR2 SNEGSKA (reference sequence). V gave up 4 bases and J gave up 7 bases; unmatched junction bases: 7. This CDR3 has 13 amino acids. The CDR3: CSATQRDRAGYTF. The CDR3 DNA is TGCAGTGCTACCCAGAGGGACAGGGCTGGCTACACCTTC.

The J gene is TRBJ1-1, the V gene TRBV20-1; no definite D call. CDR3 size: 11 residues. Germline CDR1 is DFQATT and CDR2 is SNEGSKA (reference sequence). Trimming pared 5 bases from V and 7 bases from J, leaving 11 bases between. CDR3 in DNA: TGCAGTGCTGGAGGGATCGGTGAAGCTTTCTTT. The encoded protein is CSAGGIGEAFF.

The rearrangement joins TRBV20-1 to TRBJ1-2, with 8 bases lining up with TRBD1. CDR3 size: 13 residues. In germline, CDR1 is DFQATT, CDR2 SNEGSKA (reference sequence). J gave up 8 bases and V 3 bases, and 8 bases lay outside the gene matches. The CDR3 protein is CSASPGDRMGYTF. In DNA form, the CDR3 reads TGCAGTGCTAGCCCTGGGGACAGGATGGGCTACACCTTC.

Points on this clonotype: A far more abundant clone sits one base away, making this likely a read error. The CDR3 nucleotides are TGTGCCAGCGAATCCACACAGTTCTCTGGAAACACCATATATTTT. This gives the protein CASESTQFSGNTIYF. This rearrangement joins TRBV6-5 to TRBJ1-3; D gene uncertain. This CDR3 has 15 residues. Between the trimmed V and J ends, which lost 8 bases and 0 bases, there was a span of 14 bases. Per the germline V gene, CDR1 is MNHEY and CDR2 is SVGAGI.

Note on this clonotype: A much larger clonotype is one base distant, so this may be a read error. The chain links TRBV18 to TRBJ2-3, with 11 bases matching TRBD1. The CDR3 runs to 17 residues. V shed 1 base and J 7 bases; nucleotides not matched to a gene: 10. From germline, CDR1 is KGHSH and CDR2 LQKENI. The CDR3 loop reads CASSPLPGQGAAYTQYF. In DNA form, the CDR3 reads TGTGCCAGCTCACCACTTCCCGGACAGGGGGCAGCATATACGCAGTATTTT.

Comment on this clonotype: With a much larger clone just one base away, this may be a read error. The chain recombines TRBV7-9 with TRBJ2-1; TRBD2 is a possible D gene (5 bases). The CDR3 has 16 amino acids. Per germline, CDR1 SEHNR and CDR2 FQNEAQ (reference sequence). The CDR3 DNA reads TGTGCCAACAGCTTAGCGCTGGGTTTTGGTTACAATGAGCAGTTCTTC. It codes for CANSLALGFGYNEQFF.

There are a few counts of this clonotype. With a much larger clone just one base away, this may be a read error. This chain links TRBV6-9 with TRBJ2-5; 9 positions match TRBD2. The CDR3 length is 18 residues. Trimming removed 3 bases from V and 2 bases from J; junction bases left unmatched: 13. Germline V gene lookup returns CDR1 MNHGY and CDR2 SVAAGI. The CDR3 spells CASSYSGLAWGRQETQYF. CDR3 sequence (DNA): TGTGCCAGCAGTTACTCCGGACTAGCGTGGGGCAGGCAAGAGACCCAGTACTTC.

Regarding this clonotype: With only one base between it and a far larger clone, this is likely a read error. The CDR3 reads CASISRPGQVMGYEQYF. CDR3 DNA: TGTGCCAGCATCTCCCGACCCGGACAGGTAATGGGCTACGAGCAGTACTTC. This chain connects TRBV6-5 to TRBJ2-7; TRBD1 agrees at 7 bases. Unmatched junction bases numbered 18, after V lost 7 bases and J lost 3 bases. CDR3 length equals 17 residues. CDR1 MNHEY and CDR2 SVGAGI come from the germline V gene.

This clonotype was observed many times. The chain links TRBV7-2 to TRBJ2-1; no reliable D call. The CDR3 is 12 amino acids. V lost 0 bases and J 13 bases, leaving 10 bases between the germline ends. The germline CDR1 and CDR2 sequences are SGHTA and FQGNSA. The CDR3 protein is CASSLATSPQFF. CDR3 nucleotide sequence: TGTGCCAGCAGCTTAGCGACGAGTCCCCAGTTCTTC.

V gene TRBV6-2 or TRBV6-3 combines with J gene TRBJ1-2; D is undetermined. Germline V gene lookup returns CDR1 MNHEY and CDR2 SVGEGT. CDR3 length: 15 amino acids. V gave up 4 bases and J gave up 0 bases, with 12 bases separating them. This chain's CDR3 is CASSSGDSPNYGYTF. DNA for the CDR3: TGTGCCAGCAGTTCCGGCGACTCCCCTAACTATGGCTACACCTTC.

This clonotype is labeled as medium-sized. The chain has TRBV5-1 and TRBJ2-1, with a possible D match to TRBD1 (6 bases). Per germline, CDR1 SGHRS and CDR2 YFSETQ. Trimming took 1 base from V and 8 from J, leaving 13 bases between them. The CDR3 is made up of 14 amino acids. The CDR3 nucleotides read TGCGCCAGCAGCTTGAGGAACAGGGATTATGAGCAGTTCTTC. Translating gives CASSLRNRDYEQFF.

This clonotype is judged medium-sized. The CDR3 bases are TGTGCCAGCAGCTTAGGAGGGGCACCAAACACCGGGGAGCTGTTTTTT. Its translation: CASSLGGAPNTGELFF. The gene calls are TRBV7-3 and TRBJ2-2, with D possibly being TRBD2 (6 bases). The ends were cut back, 2 bases at V and 2 bases at J, with 12 bases in the middle. Germline V gives CDR1 SGHTA, CDR2 FQGTGA. The CDR3 contains 16 residues.

Notes on this clonotype: A read error is the likely source, as a far larger clone sits one nucleotide away. The chain recombines TRBV6-9 with TRBJ1-2, with D maybe TRBD1 (6 bases). This CDR3 is built from 15 residues. The germline V and J ends were trimmed by 4 bases and 5 bases, with 17 bases remaining between them. The germline CDR1 and CDR2 sequences are MNHGY and SVAAGI. The CDR3 DNA is TGTGCCAGCAGTTCCCGGGGCAGGGGTAGATATGGCTACACCTTC. It yields the protein CASSSRGRGRYGYTF.

In the case of this clonotype: It is likely a read error: a sequence one base away is far more abundant. The CDR3 nucleotides are TGTGCCAGCAGCGACCGGACTAGCGTGACCCACAATGAGCAGTTCTTC. Amino acid sequence: CASSDRTSVTHNEQFF. This chain links TRBV7-2 with TRBJ2-5, with 9 bases identical to TRBD2. The J call may be wrong; the DNA end is better matched by TRBJ2-1. Germline assignment: CDR1 SGHTA and CDR2 FQGNSA. The CDR3 length is 16 residues.

This clonotype was seen only once. This likely traces to a read error, being one base from a far larger clone. V usage is TRBV6-4 and J usage is TRBJ1-1; 9 bases align to TRBD1. V lost 5 bases and J lost 5; bases outside the gene matches: 9. In germline, CDR1 is MRHNA, CDR2 SNTAGT. The CDR3 consists of 15 residues. The CDR3 loop reads CASSYYGQGLTEAFF. CDR3 sequence (DNA): TGTGCCAGCAGTTACTACGGACAGGGGCTTACTGAAGCTTTCTTT.